These T cell receptor beta chains were read from a single sample in a study of blood T cell repertoires in COVID-19. The table came from immunoSEQ multiplex PCR; TCRdb's copy has only in-frame clones and leaves some out. The sample lists 200,000 to 250,000 clones, about 87% occurring once. The sample consisted of PBMCs or T cells enriched from blood (not recorded which). Receptor source: a woman in her twenties or thirties who had been exposed to COVID-19. CDR3s include the opening cysteine and the closing phenylalanine or tryptophan. D genes are given only for firm matches. A row's size may be missing; if present it is once, few, many or a size class.

TRBD2 - TRBJ2-7 TRBV5-6 TGTGCCAGCAGCTTCTGGGGACTAGCGGCCTACGAGCAGTACTTC CASSFWGLAAYEQYF
TRBD1 - TRBJ2-7 TRBV29-1 TGCAGCGCCCGCACCGGGACAGGGCTCTCCTACGAGCAGTACTTC CSARTGTGLSYEQYF
- - TRBJ2-1 TRBV2 TGTGCCAGCAGTGAGACTAGATCCCACAATGAGCAGTTCTTC CASSETRSHNEQFF
- - TRBJ1-2 TRBV24-1 TGTGCCACCAGTGACCGCCTCAGGGGTGATGGCTACACCTTC CATSDRLRGDGYTF
- - TRBJ1-5 TRBV4-2 TGTGCCAGCAGCCAAGGTCAGGGTGATCAGCCCCAGCATTTT CASSQGQGDQPQHF
TRBD2 - TRBJ2-7 TRBV7-2 TGTGCCAGCAGAGATCCGACGGGACTAGCCTTCTACGAGCAGTACTTC CASRDPTGLAFYEQYF
- - TRBJ1-1 TRBV7-9 TGTGCCAGCAGAGTCCTGGGGGGAGCCACTGAAGCTTTCTTT CASRVLGGATEAFF
- few TRBJ2-7 TRBV4-1 TGCGCCAGCAGCCAAGGCCTGGGAGGTCAGAGCTCCTACGAGCAGTACTTC CASSQGLGGQSSYEQYF
TRBD1 - TRBJ1-2 TRBV29-1 TGCAGCGTCGGACAGGGGGAGGTTGGCTACACCTTC CSVGQGEVGYTF
TRBD2 - TRBJ2-1 TRBV18 TGTGCCAGCTCACCGGGACTAGCTAGCAATGAGCAGTTCTTC CASSPGLASNEQFF
- - TRBJ1-1 TRBV18 TGTGCCAGCTCGCCCGGGACAAGGGCCCACTGGAAGACTGAAGCTTTCTTT CASSPGTRAHWKTEAFF
- few TRBJ1-1 TRBV21-1 TGTGCCAGCATCCCCAGTGTGAACACTGAAGCTTTCTTT CASIPSVNTEAFF
TRBD2 - TRBJ2-1 TRBV5-5 TGTGCCAGCAGCTTCCAACCTAGCGGGAAATTACAGGAGCAGTTCTTC CASSFQPSGKLQEQFF
TRBD1 - TRBJ1-2 TRBV28 TGTGCCAGCAGTCTCACATCACCCGCACTACGAACAGGGACAGGGGGCTATGGCTACACCTTC CASSLTSPALRTGTGGYGYTF
- - TRBJ1-4 TRBV12-3/TRBV12-4 TGTGCCAGCAGCCGCGGTGAAAAACTGTTTTTT CASSRGEKLFF
TRBD1 - TRBJ1-2 TRBV27 TGTGCCAGCAGCCTAGACAGGGGCTATGGCTACACCTTC CASSLDRGYGYTF
- - TRBJ1-2 TRBV6-1 TGTGCCAGCAGTGAGATGGGGCTGTCTGGCTACACCTTC CASSEMGLSGYTF
- - TRBJ2-7 TRBV2 TGTGCCAGCCGGATGGGGGGAGTCTCCTCCTACGAGCAGTACTTC CASRMGGVSSYEQYF
- - TRBJ2-1 TRBV11-2 TGTGCCAGCAGACTTTACAATGAGCAGTTCTTC CASRLYNEQFF
- - TRBJ2-7 TRBV2 TGTGCCAGCGGATCTCGCAGGATGGGGGGCGAGCAGTACTTC CASGSRRMGGEQYF
TRBD1 - TRBJ1-2 TRBV4-1 TGCGCCAGCAGCCAGACACAGGGGATTCATGGCTACACCTTC CASSQTQGIHGYTF
- few TRBJ2-3 TRBV14 TGTGCCAGCAGCCAAGAGATCCGGGATACGCAGTATTTT CASSQEIRDTQYF
- few TRBJ1-1 TRBV5-1 TGCGCCAGCAGCTTGGTGGCAGGTTTGAACACTGAAGCTTTCTTT CASSLVAGLNTEAFF
- - TRBJ2-1 TRBV3-1/TRBV3-2 TGTGCCAGCAGCCAAGAACCTCGGTCCCTAGAGCAGTTCTTC CASSQEPRSLEQFF
TRBD2 - TRBJ2-1 TRBV11-3 TGTGCCAGCAGCTTAGGGCTAGCGGCAGGGAGTGAGCAGTTCTTC CASSLGLAAGSEQFF
- - TRBJ2-5 TRBV20-1 TGCAGCGGAGAGACGCGGGAGACCCAGTACTTC CSGETRETQYF
TRBD2 - TRBJ2-3 TRBV4-1 TGCGCCAGCAGCCAAGATGGGGGGACTAGCGGTAACACAGATACGCAGTATTTT CASSQDGGTSGNTDTQYF
- - TRBJ1-5 TRBV2 TGTGCCAGCAGTGAAGCGCTTCAGGTACAGCGGAATCAGCCCCAGCATTTT CASSEALQVQRNQPQHF
- - TRBJ2-7 TRBV5-1 TGCGCCAGCAGCGGGGATGGTACAGGGAGCGAGCAGTACTTC CASSGDGTGSEQYF
- - TRBJ2-1 TRBV19 TGTGCCAGTAGTATAGTCGGGGGGAGGGGGACCAATGAGCAGTTCTTC CASSIVGGRGTNEQFF
- few TRBJ2-1 TRBV7-9 TGTGCCAGCAGCTTAGCGCAATGGGGCTTGAACAATGAGCAGTTCTTC CASSLAQWGLNNEQFF
TRBD2 - TRBJ2-7 TRBV6-2/TRBV6-3 TGTGCCAGCAGTCAACTAGCGGGAGTTGGCGAGCAGTACTTC CASSQLAGVGEQYF
TRBD2 - TRBJ2-3 TRBV5-1 TGCGCCAGCAGCTACGAAAGCGGGAGTCGGATAGATACGCAGTATTTT CASSYESGSRIDTQYF
- once TRBJ1-1 TRBV27 TGTGCCAGCAGTTATTACAGGGACGGCACTGAAGCTTTCTTT CASSYYRDGTEAFF
- - TRBJ1-2 TRBV30 TGTGCCTGGTCTAGAGGGCAGAACTATGGCTACACCTTC CAWSRGQNYGYTF
TRBD2 - TRBJ2-7 TRBV29-1 TGCAGCGTTGAAGGGACTAGCGGGGGTCGGGGTAAGCAGTACTTC CSVEGTSGGRGKQYF
TRBD2 - TRBJ2-1 TRBV5-1 TGCGCCAGCAGCTTGGCTAGCGGGACCTACAATGAGCAGTTCTTC CASSLASGTYNEQFF
TRBD1 - TRBJ2-4 TRBV2 TGTGCCAGCAGTACGACAGGGGTTGCAAACATTCAGTACTTC CASSTTGVANIQYF
- once TRBJ1-1 TRBV7-2 TGTGCCAGCAGCTACGACGGGGGAGGCACTGAAGCTTTCTTT CASSYDGGGTEAFF
- - TRBJ2-7 TRBV11-2 TGTGCCAGCAGCTTAGGGACAGCTTATTCCTACGAGCAGTACTTC CASSLGTAYSYEQYF
TRBD1 once TRBJ1-2 TRBV5-1 TGCGCCAGCAGCCCCAGACAGGGGAGCTATGGCTACACCTTC CASSPRQGSYGYTF
TRBD2 - TRBJ2-1 TRBV29-1 TGCAGCGTTGATGGGTCTAGCGGGAGTTCGGGCTCCTACAATGAGCAGTTCTTC CSVDGSSGSSGSYNEQFF
- - TRBJ2-1 TRBV25-1 TGTGCCAGCAGTGAATATAATTCCCTAGGAAATGAGCAGTTCTTC CASSEYNSLGNEQFF
- - TRBJ2-3 TRBV5-1 TGCGCCAGCAGCCAGACTAGTTACACAGATACGCAGTATTTT CASSQTSYTDTQYF
- few TRBJ1-2 TRBV18 TGTGCCAGCTCACCAGGCATACAGCTCCTCTATGGCTACACCTTC CASSPGIQLLYGYTF
TRBD2 once TRBJ2-1 TRBV10-1 TGCGCCAGCAGTCTAGCGGGAGCGGACAATGAGCAGTTCTTC CASSLAGADNEQFF
TRBD1 - TRBJ1-2 TRBV23-1 TGCGCCAGCAGGCCCAGGGGGTCCTACGGCTACACCTTC CASRPRGSYGYTF